This T cell receptor (beta chain) was identified in a study of early T cells in non-severe SARS-CoV-2 infection. As for the study in general: Unsorted whole blood bulk RNA was sequenced, with unpaired chains. The study's findings and limits: CD4 and private specificities were missed by VDJdb matching, which favored anti-spike CD8 responses.

As for this clonotype: The antigen is undetermined.

Attachment of unique molecular identifiers was made to individual cDNA molecules. In TCRdb, the 5' RACE reads were re-called with MiXCR into one record per CDR3 protein. The sample includes more than 30,000 distinct CDR3 sequences, 7% to 7.5% of them seen just once. This CDR3 region has 13 residues. Germline CDR1 reads SGHDT; CDR2 reads YYEEEE. The ends were cut back, 0 bases at V and 1 base at J, with 4 bases in the middle. J is TRBJ2-5 and V is TRBV5-6; D gene unclear. Material: whole blood, obtained at baseline. This TCR was recovered from an adult who was a healthcare worker with PCR-confirmed SARS-CoV-2 infection or an uninfected control (not recorded which). The CDR3 loop is CASSLAAQETQYF. The CDR3 DNA follows: TGTGCCAGCAGCTTGGCCGCCCAAGAGACCCAGTACTTC.